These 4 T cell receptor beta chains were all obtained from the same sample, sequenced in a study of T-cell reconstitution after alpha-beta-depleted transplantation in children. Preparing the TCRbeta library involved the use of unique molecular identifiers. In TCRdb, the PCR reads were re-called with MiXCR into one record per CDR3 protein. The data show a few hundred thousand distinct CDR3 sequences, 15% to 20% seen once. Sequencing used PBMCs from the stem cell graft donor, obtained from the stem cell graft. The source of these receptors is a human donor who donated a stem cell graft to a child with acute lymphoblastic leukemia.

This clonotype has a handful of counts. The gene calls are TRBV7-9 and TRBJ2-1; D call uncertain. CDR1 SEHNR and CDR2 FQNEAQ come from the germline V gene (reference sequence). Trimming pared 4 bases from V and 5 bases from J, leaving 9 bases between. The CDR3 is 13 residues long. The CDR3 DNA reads TGTGCCAGCAGCTCCCCACCTAACAATGAGCAGTTCTTC. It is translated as CASSSPPNNEQFF.

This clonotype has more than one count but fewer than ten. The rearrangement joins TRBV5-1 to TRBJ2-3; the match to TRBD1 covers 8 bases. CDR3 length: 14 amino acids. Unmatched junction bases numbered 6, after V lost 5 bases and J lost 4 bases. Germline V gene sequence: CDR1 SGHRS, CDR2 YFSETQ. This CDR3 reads CASSYGQGADTQYF. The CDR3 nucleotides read TGCGCCAGCAGTTACGGACAGGGCGCAGATACGCAGTATTTT.

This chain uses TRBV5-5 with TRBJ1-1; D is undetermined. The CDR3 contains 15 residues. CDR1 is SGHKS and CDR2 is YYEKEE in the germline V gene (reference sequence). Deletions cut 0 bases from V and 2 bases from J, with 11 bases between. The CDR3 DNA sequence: TGTGCCAGCAGCTTGGTCGGGAACCTAAACACTGAAGCTTTCTTT. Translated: CASSLVGNLNTEAFF.

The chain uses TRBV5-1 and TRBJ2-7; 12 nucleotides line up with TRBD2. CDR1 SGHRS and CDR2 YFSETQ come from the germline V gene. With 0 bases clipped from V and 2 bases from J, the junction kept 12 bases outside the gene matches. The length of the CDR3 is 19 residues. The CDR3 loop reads CASSLGLAGAGYGAYEQYF. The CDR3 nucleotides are TGCGCCAGCAGCTTGGGACTAGCGGGAGCAGGATATGGGGCCTACGAGCAGTACTTC.